Included here is one T cell receptor (beta chain) sequence, with context. Its antigen is unknown. No base qualities exist here, and no much larger clone lies one base off it. Synthetic TCR analog templates were spiked into each PCR so that absolute template abundance could be estimated from read counts. The immunoSEQ assay used bias-controlled V and J gene primers to amplify TCRbeta CDR3 regions from genomic DNA. Sequencing of rearranged TCRbeta segments was done at approximately 20X coverage. Processing in the source paper ran as follows. Sequencing errors were corrected by clustering, and CDR3s were annotated against IMGT so that V, D and J genes could be assigned. Only productive TCRbeta rearrangements were used in downstream analyses, excluding out-of-frame or stop-codon sequences. Clonality was calculated as one minus the Shannon entropy normalized by the log of the number of unique productive sequences. Fisher's exact test with Benjamini-Hochberg correction, using a cutoff of adjusted p below 0.01, was how clones that differed between time points or between blood and tumor were identified. Entries here come from immuneACCESS through TCRdb and include only in-frame sequences with V and J called. Some clones fail to appear in such tables; in the studies checked, an unresolved V gene covers under half of the shortfall, and the cause of the remainder is unknown. D and trimming were read from the DNA, whereas the V and J calls and clone size are those reported in that table. The sample profile shows roughly 100,000 clones; around four fifths of them were found once. The ten top clones hold around 8% of the sample.

The sample is drawn from a study of PD-L1 blockade in urothelial cancer (TCRdb year 2017). Concerning the study at large: All patients started therapy around 2014 and received atezolizumab 1,200 mg intravenously every 3 weeks. Pretreatment tumor samples, along with matched peripheral blood serially collected before and after atezolizumab treatment, were subjected to TCR sequencing. The study was an exploratory multi-omic analysis of somatic, immune and clinical correlates of response to PD-L1 blockade with atezolizumab in urothelial cancer. Blood samples gave median yields of roughly 150,000 T cells and 80,000 or so unique TCRs, along with a median clonality of about 0.084. Progression-free survival longer than 6 months counted as durable clinical benefit, and TCR features were additionally tested against both progression-free and overall survival. Pretreatment blood TCR-seq was available for twenty-nine patients, at least one posttreatment blood collection was obtained for some 24 patients, and tumor TCR-seq was available for some 24 patients. Blood samples were analyzed at two time points: 3 weeks after treatment start (second dose) and 6 weeks after treatment start. About 90% of the roughly 29 patients were males with bladder-origin urothelial cancer, and about 60% of the 29 reported a prior smoking history. Patients had an ECOG performance status of 0 or 1 and had received between 0 and 3 prior chemotherapy regimens. Durable clinical benefit was achieved by nine patients but not by the remaining 20. Whole exome sequencing and RNA sequencing of pretreatment tumors were performed alongside TCR sequencing in the same patients.

From V the trimming removes 4 bases and from J it removes 1 base, while the gene matches leave 5 bases of the junction unaccounted for. Spanning cysteine to phenylalanine, the CDR3 consists of 17 amino acids. Left in the record is the CDR3 DNA by itself, 51 bases read in frame from the first base. The germline V gene specifies SGHRS as CDR1 and YFSETQ as CDR2. Beyond this particular receptor, the publication reports: Among patients with durable benefit, tumor-associated TCR clones showed greater expansion in peripheral blood 3 weeks after treatment started (n ≈ 20, p = 0.022). Because the sample size was small (n of about 30) and many of the analyses were exploratory, the results are meant to be hypothesis-generating. A pretreatment peripheral blood TCR clonality below the median was linked to improved progression-free and overall survival.

In the paper's terms, the time point label means: peripheral blood 6 weeks after treatment start. The cohort comprised 25 to 30 patients with locally advanced or metastatic urothelial carcinoma treated at Memorial Sloan Kettering on a trial protocol. Peripheral blood mononuclear cells were collected from each patient pretreatment and during treatment, giving between 1 and 8 total time points per patient. The Qiagen DNeasy Blood extraction kit was used to purify genomic DNA from total PBMCs and from tumor samples. PBMCs were collected pretreatment and during treatment, and were isolated and stored as previously described.

The input for sequencing was PBMCs, taken around atezolizumab (anti-PD-L1) treatment. This clonotype was sampled from a man aged 65 to 85 with urothelial cancer. The chain joins TRBV5-1 to TRBJ2-5, and TRBD2 aligns with 15 junction nucleotides. The DNA sequence is TGCGCCAGCAGCCCAGGGACTAGCGGGGGGATCCAAGAGACCCAGTACTTC. Translated, it gives CASSPGTSGGIQETQYF. The reference TRBV5-1 and TRBJ2-5 proteins fill in what lies around the CDR3, so the full variable domain reads KAGVTQTPRYLIKTRGQQVTLSCSPISGHRSVSWYQQTPGQGLQFLFEYFSETQRNKGNFPGRFSGRQFSNSRSEMNVSTLELGDSALYLCASSPGTSGGIQETQYFGPGTRLLVL.